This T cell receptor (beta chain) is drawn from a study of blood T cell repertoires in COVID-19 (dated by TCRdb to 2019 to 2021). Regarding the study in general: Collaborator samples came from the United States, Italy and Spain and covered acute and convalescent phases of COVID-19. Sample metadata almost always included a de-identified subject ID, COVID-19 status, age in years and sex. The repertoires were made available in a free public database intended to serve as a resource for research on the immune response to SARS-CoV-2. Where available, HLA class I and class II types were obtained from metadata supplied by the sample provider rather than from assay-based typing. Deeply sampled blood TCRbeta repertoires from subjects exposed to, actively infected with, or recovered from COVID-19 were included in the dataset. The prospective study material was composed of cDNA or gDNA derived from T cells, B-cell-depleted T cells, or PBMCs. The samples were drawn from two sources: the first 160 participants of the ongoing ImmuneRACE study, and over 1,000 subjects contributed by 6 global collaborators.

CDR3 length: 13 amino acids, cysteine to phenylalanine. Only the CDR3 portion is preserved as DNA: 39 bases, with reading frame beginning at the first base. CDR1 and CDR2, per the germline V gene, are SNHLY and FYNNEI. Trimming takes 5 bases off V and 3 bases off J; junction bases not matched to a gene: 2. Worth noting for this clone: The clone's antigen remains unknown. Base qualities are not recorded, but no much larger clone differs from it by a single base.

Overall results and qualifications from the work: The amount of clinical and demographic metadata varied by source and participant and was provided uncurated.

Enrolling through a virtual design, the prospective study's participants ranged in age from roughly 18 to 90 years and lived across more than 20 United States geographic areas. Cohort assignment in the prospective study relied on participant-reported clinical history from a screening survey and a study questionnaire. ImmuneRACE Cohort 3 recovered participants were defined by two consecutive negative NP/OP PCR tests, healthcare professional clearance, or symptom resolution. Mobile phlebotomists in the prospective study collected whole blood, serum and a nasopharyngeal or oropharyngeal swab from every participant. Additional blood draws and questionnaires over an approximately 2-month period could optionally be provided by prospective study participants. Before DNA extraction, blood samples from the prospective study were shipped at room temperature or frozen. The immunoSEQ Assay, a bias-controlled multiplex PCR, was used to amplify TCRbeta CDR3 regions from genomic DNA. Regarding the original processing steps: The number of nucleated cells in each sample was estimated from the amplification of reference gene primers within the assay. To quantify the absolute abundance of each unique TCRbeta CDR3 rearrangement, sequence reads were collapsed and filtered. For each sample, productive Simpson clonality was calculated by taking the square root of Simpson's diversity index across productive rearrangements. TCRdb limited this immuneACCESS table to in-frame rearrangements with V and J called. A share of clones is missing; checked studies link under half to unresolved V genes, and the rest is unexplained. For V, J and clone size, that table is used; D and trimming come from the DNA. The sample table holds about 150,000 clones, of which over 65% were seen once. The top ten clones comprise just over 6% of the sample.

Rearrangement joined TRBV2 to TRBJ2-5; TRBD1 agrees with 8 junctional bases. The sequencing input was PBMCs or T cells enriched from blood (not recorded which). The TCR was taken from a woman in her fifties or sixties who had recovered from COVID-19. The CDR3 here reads CASSPDREETQYF. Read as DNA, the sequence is TGTGCCAGCAGTCCGGACAGGGAAGAGACCCAGTACTTC.